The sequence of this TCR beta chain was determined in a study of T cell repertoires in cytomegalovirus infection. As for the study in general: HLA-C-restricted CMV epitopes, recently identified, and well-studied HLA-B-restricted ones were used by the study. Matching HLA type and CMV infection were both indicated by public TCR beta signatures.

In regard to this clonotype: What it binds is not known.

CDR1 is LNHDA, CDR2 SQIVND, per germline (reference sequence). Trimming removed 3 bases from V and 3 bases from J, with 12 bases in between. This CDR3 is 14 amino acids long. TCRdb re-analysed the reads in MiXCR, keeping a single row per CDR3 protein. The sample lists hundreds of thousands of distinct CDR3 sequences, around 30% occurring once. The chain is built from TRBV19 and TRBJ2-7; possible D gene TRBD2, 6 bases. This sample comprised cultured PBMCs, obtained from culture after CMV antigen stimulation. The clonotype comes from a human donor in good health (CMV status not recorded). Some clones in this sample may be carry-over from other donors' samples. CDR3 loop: CASSISASVYEQYF. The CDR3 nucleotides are TGTGCCAGTAGTATTTCCGCTAGCGTCTACGAGCAGTACTTC.